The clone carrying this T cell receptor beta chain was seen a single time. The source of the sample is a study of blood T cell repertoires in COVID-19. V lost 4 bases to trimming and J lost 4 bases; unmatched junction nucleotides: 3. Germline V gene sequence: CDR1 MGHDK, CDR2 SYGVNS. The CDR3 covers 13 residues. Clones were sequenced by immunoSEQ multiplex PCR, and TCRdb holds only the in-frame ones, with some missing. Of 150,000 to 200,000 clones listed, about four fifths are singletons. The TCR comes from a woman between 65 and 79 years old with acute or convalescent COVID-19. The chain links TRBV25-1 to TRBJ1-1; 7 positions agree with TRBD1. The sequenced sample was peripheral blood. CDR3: CASSVTGVTEAFF. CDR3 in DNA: TGTGCCAGCAGTGTAACAGGGGTCACTGAAGCTTTCTTT. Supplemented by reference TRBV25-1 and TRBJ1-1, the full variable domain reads EADIYQTPRYLVIGTGKKITLECSQTMGHDKMYWYQQDPGMELHLIHYSYGVNSTEKGDLSSESTVSRIRTEHFPLTLESARPSHTSQYLCASSVTGVTEAFFGQGTRLTVV.